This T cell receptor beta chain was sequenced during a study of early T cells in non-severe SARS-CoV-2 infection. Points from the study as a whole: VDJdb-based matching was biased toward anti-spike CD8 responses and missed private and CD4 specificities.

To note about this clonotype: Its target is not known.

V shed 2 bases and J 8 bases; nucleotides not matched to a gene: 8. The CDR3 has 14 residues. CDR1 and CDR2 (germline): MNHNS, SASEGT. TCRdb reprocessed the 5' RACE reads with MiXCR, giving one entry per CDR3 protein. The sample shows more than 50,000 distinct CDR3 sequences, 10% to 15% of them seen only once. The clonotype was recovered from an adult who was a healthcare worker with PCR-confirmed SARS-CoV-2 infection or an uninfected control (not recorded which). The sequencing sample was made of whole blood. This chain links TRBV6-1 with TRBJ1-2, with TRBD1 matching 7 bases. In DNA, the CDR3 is TGTGCCAGCAGTGAATTAGTTAGGGGGCGAGGCTACACCTTC. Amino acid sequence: CASSELVRGRGYTF.